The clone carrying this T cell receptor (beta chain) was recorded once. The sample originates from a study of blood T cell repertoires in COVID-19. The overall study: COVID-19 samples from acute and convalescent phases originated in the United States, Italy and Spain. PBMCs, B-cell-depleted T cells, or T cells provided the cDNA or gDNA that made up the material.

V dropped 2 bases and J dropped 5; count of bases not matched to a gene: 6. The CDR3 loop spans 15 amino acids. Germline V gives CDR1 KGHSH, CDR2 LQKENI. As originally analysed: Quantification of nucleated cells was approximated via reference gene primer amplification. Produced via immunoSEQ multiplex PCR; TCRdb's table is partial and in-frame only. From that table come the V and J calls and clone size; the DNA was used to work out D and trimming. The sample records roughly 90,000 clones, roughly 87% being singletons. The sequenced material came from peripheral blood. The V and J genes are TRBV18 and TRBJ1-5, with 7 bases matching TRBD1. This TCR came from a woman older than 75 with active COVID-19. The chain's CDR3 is CASSPSRDSHQPQHF. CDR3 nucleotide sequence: TGTGCCAGCTCACCATCCCGGGACAGCCATCAGCCCCAGCATTTT.